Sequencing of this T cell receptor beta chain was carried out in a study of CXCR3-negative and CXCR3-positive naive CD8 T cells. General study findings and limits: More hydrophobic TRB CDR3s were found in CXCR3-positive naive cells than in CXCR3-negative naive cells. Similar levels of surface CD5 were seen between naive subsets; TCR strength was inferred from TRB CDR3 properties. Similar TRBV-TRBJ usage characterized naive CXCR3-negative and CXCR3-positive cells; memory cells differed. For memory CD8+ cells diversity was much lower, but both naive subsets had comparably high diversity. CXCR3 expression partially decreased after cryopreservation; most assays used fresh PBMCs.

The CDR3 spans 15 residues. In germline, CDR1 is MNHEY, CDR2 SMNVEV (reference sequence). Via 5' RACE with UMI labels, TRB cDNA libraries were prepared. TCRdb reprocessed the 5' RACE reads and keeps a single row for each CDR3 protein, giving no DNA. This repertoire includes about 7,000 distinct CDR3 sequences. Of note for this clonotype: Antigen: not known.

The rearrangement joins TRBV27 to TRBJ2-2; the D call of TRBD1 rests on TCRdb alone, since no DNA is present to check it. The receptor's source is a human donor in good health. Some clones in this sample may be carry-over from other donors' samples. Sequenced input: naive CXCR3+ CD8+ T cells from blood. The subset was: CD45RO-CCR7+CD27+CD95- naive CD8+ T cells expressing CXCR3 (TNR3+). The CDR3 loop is CASSDGTGNTGELFF.